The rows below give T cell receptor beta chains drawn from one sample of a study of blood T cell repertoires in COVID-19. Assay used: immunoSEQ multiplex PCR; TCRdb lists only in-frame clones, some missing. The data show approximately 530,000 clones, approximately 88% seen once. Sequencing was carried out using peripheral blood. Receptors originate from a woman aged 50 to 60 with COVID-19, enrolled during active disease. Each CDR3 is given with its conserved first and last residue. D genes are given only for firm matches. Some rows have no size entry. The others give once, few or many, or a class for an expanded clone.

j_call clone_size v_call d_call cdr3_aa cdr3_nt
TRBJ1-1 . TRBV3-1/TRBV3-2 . CASSQLQAATEAFF TGTGCCAGCAGCCAACTACAGGCGGCCACTGAAGCTTTCTTT
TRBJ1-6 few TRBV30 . CAWTLWGVSVPLHF TGTGCCTGGACGTTGTGGGGGGTTAGTGTCCCCCTCCACTTT
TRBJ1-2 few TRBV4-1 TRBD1 CASSQIQGLGKGYGYTF TGCGCCAGCAGCCAGATACAGGGGTTGGGGAAAGGCTATGGCTACACCTTC
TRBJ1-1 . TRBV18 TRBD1 CASSPLQGEAFF TGTGCCAGCTCACCTTTACAGGGGGAAGCTTTCTTT
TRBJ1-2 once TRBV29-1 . CSVPRGSSGYTF TGCAGCGTACCTCGAGGGTCTTCTGGCTACACCTTC
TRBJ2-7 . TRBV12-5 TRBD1 CASGFRQGYEQYF TGTGCTAGTGGTTTTCGACAGGGATACGAGCAGTACTTC
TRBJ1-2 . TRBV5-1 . CASSFDSSNYGYTF TGCGCCAGCAGCTTCGACAGCTCCAACTATGGCTACACCTTC
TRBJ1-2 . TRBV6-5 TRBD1 CASRKAGTAAYGYTF TGTGCCAGCAGAAAAGCCGGGACAGCGGCTTATGGCTACACCTTC
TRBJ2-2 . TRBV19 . CASSIGLGGTGELFF TGTGCCAGTAGTATAGGTCTAGGGGGCACCGGGGAGCTGTTTTTT
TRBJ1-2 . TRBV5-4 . CASSRRDSLLMDTF TGTGCCAGCAGCCGCCGGGACTCCCTCCTAATGGACACCTTC
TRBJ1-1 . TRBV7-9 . CASSSVYGGATEAFF TGTGCCAGCAGCTCCGTATATGGGGGCGCGACTGAAGCTTTCTTT
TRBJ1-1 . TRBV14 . CASSQERDLGAFF TGTGCCAGCAGCCAAGAGAGAGACTTAGGAGCTTTCTTT
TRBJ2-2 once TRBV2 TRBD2 CATRSGANTGELFF TGTGCCACCCGTAGCGGGGCGAACACCGGGGAGCTGTTTTTT
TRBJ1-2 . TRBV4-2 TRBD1 CASSQGTANYGYTF TGTGCCAGCAGCCAGGGGACAGCTAACTATGGCTACACCTTC
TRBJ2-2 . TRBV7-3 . CASSPPGIGELFF TGTGCCAGCAGCCCGCCGGGTATCGGGGAGCTGTTTTTT
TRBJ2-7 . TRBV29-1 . CSVEEGGAGYEQYF TGCAGCGTTGAAGAGGGGGGGGCGGGTTACGAGCAGTACTTC
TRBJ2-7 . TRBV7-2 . CASSLGGQDEQYF TGTGCCAGCAGCTTAGGGGGGCAGGACGAGCAGTACTTC
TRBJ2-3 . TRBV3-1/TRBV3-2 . CASSQETNTQYF TGTGCCAGCAGCCAAGAAACAAATACGCAGTATTTT
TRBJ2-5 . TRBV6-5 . CASSTGETQYF TGTGCCAGCAGTACGGGGGAGACCCAGTACTTC
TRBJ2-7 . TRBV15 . CATLVTGSLRDEQYF TGTGCCACCCTGGTTACAGGGTCCCTACGGGACGAGCAGTACTTC
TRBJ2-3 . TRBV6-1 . CASSESRRGGADTQYF TGTGCCAGCAGTGAATCTAGAAGGGGGGGGGCAGATACGCAGTATTTT
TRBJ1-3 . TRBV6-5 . CASAPSSVSGNTIYF TGTGCCAGCGCCCCCTCGAGCGTCTCTGGAAACACCATATATTTT
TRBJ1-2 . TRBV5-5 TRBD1 CASSTTGTGDYGYTF TGTGCCAGCAGTACAACCGGGACAGGAGATTATGGCTACACCTTC
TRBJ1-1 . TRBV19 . CASRLSESNTEAFF TGTGCCAGTAGATTAAGCGAATCGAACACTGAAGCTTTCTTT
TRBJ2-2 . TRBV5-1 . CASSPWETDTGELFF TGCGCCAGCAGCCCCTGGGAGACTGACACCGGGGAGCTGTTTTTT
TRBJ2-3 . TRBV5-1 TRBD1 CASSPTGWTDTQYF TGCGCCAGCAGCCCGACAGGGTGGACAGATACGCAGTATTTT
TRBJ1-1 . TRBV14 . CASSQDVLFGREIGAFF TGTGCCAGCAGCCAAGATGTTCTTTTCGGCAGGGAAATCGGAGCTTTCTTT
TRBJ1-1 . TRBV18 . CASSPPGDTEAFF TGTGCCAGCTCACCACCAGGGGATACTGAAGCTTTCTTT
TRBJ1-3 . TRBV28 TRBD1 CASRTGQGGNTIYF TGTGCCAGCCGGACGGGACAGGGGGGAAACACCATATATTTT
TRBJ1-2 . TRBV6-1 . CASSDERLGSARGYTF TGTGCCAGCAGTGACGAGCGCCTTGGTTCCGCGCGAGGCTACACCTTC
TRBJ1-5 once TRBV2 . CASHGDSNQPQHF TGTGCCAGCCACGGTGATAGCAATCAGCCCCAGCATTTT
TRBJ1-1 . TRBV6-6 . CASSYARGNTEAFF TGCGCCAGCAGTTACGCGCGGGGGAACACTGAAGCTTTCTTT
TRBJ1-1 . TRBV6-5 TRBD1 CASSYTRTGMRTEAFF TGTGCCAGCAGTTACACTCGGACAGGGATGAGAACTGAAGCTTTCTTT
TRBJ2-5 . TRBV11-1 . CASSLRRARRETQYF TGTGCCAGCAGCTTAAGGCGGGCCCGGCGAGAGACCCAGTACTTC
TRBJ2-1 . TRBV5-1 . CASSFNGYNEQFF TGCGCCAGCAGCTTTAACGGGTACAATGAGCAGTTCTTC
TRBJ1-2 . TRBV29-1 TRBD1 CSVGRDRTINYGYTF TGCAGCGTGGGCCGGGACAGAACGATTAACTATGGCTACACCTTC
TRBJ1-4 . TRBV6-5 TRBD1 CAGSPGTGYEKLFF TGTGCCGGTTCCCCCGGGACAGGGTATGAAAAACTGTTTTTT
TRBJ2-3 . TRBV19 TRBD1 CASSDRGQTDTQYF TGTGCCAGTAGTGACAGGGGGCAAACAGATACGCAGTATTTT
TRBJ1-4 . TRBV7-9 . CASSLGSEGGKLFF TGTGCCAGCAGCTTAGGGAGTGAGGGAGGAAAACTGTTTTTT
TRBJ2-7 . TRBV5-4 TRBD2 CASSLMGKGRGDNEQYF TGTGCCAGCAGCTTGATGGGTAAGGGGCGGGGGGACAACGAGCAGTACTTC